A single sample is the source of the 21 T cell receptor beta chains below, sequenced in a study of T cells in Graves' hyperthyroidism and ophthalmopathy. It was RNA transcripts that yielded the amplified TCR beta CDR3 regions. An initial round of RT-PCR targeting the TCR CDR3 relied on the HTBI primer set. TCRdb passed the multiplex PCR reads through MiXCR, listing each CDR3 protein once. This table has 250,000 to 400,000 distinct CDR3 sequences, approximately 14% appearing once. Sequencing was done on a sample of blood. These receptor sequences come from a woman aged 40-49 years with Graves' ophthalmopathy.

The genes are TRBV4-2 and TRBJ1-4; the D gene is possibly TRBD1 (5 bases). Per germline, CDR1 LGHNA and CDR2 YNFKEQ. V was cut by 1 base and J by 4 bases, with 10 bases left in between. The CDR3 extends over 15 amino acids. CDR3: CASSQAGHSNEKLFF. The CDR3 DNA is TGTGCCAGCAGCCAAGCAGGACATAGTAATGAAAAACTGTTTTTT.

This clonotype was detected ten times or more. The CDR3, as DNA: TGCAGTGCTCCAACTAGCCTCTACAATGAGCAGTTCTTC. Translated: CSAPTSLYNEQFF. V gene TRBV20-1 combines with J gene TRBJ2-1, with D perhaps matching TRBD2 (6 bases). In germline, CDR1 is DFQATT, CDR2 SNEGSKA (reference sequence). The CDR3 loop spans 13 amino acids. V lost 5 bases, J lost 3 bases, and 11 bases lay in between.

The chain links TRBV20-1 to TRBJ2-7, with 10 bases identical to TRBD1. The V gene's germline CDR1 is DFQATT and CDR2 SNEGSKA (reference sequence). V lost 2 bases and J lost 5; bases outside the gene matches: 12. The CDR3 is 16 residues long. The CDR3, as DNA: TGCAGTGCTAGATGGGGCGTGACAGGGGGCCGGGACGAGCAGTACTTC. Residues: CSARWGVTGGRDEQYF.

At least ten counts were recorded for this clonotype. This chain joins TRBV6-1 and TRBJ1-2; 9 nucleotides agree with TRBD1. Germline V CDR1 and CDR2: MNHNS, SASEGT. V was clipped by 8 bases and J by 2 bases; unmatched bases: 0. The CDR3 consists of 12 residues. The CDR3 loop reads CASGTGNYGYTF. In DNA, the CDR3 is TGTGCCAGCGGGACAGGGAACTATGGCTACACCTTC.

CDR3 in DNA: TGTGCCAGCATTCTAAATCCAGGGACGGGAGTTGGTGGCTACACCTTC. It encodes CASILNPGTGVGGYTF. The chain recombines TRBV2 with TRBJ1-2; TRBD1 might be the D (5 bases). The CDR3 length is 16 residues. Germline V gene sequence: CDR1 SNHLY, CDR2 FYNNEI. V lost 7 bases to trimming and J lost 7 bases, with 25 bases between them.

This clonotype has a count of ten or more. J is TRBJ2-2 and V is TRBV7-9; TRBD1 or TRBD2 may be the D gene (5 bases each). The germline V and J ends were trimmed by 4 bases and 3 bases, with 9 bases remaining between them. Looked up from germline, CDR1 is SEHNR and CDR2 is FQNEAQ (reference sequence). This CDR3 region has 14 residues. The DNA for the CDR3 is TGTGCCAGCAGCTCGGGGCCTTACACCGGGGAGCTGTTTTTT. Its protein product is CASSSGPYTGELFF.

Ten or more counts support this clonotype. This sequence joins TRBV28 and TRBJ1-2; no definite D call. V was cut by 3 bases and J by 1 base, with 18 bases left in between. Germline CDR1 is MDHEN and CDR2 is SYDVKM. The CDR3 covers 17 residues. As DNA, the CDR3 is TGTGCCAGCAGTTTGCCCGGTTCTCGCGGGTTTAACTATGGCTACACCTTC. Protein product: CASSLPGSRGFNYGYTF.

This clonotype was detected many times. This sequence joins TRBV29-1 and TRBJ1-2; D is ambiguous. This CDR3 spans 11 amino acids. CDR1 is SQVTM, CDR2 ANQGSEA, per germline. V was pared by 6 bases and J by 3 bases, with 8 bases between. The CDR3 DNA is TGCAGCGTCCGTTCCTACTATGGCTACACCTTC. Translating gives CSVRSYYGYTF. Filled out from reference TRBV29-1 and TRBJ1-2, the complete variable domain reads SAVISQKPSRDICQRGTSLTIQCQVDSQVTMMFWYRQQPGQSLTLIATANQGSEATYESGFVIDKFPISRPNLTFSTLTVSNMSPEDSSIYLCSVRSYYGYTFGSGTRLTVV.

This clonotype has only a few counts. The V and J genes are TRBV7-8 and TRBJ1-3; D is unclear. The CDR3 has 15 residues. Trimming left V 1 base short and J 1 base short, with 8 bases between. Per the germline V gene, CDR1 is SGHVS and CDR2 is FQNEAQ. The CDR3 region is CASSLVEPSGNTIYF. CDR3 sequence (DNA): TGTGCCAGCAGCTTAGTTGAGCCATCTGGAAACACCATATATTTT. Using reference TRBV7-8 and TRBJ1-3 for the parts outside the CDR3, the full variable domain is GAGVSQSPRYKVAKRGQDVALRCDPISGHVSLFWYQQALGQGPEFLTYFQNEAQLDKSGLPSDRFFAERPEGSVSTLKIQRTQQEDSAVYLCASSLVEPSGNTIYFGEGSWLTVV.

In this sample, this clonotype turned up many times. This sequence joins TRBV6-1 and TRBJ2-7; D remains ambiguous. Looked up from germline, CDR1 is MNHNS and CDR2 is SASEGT. Between the trimmed V and J ends, which lost 6 bases and 0 bases, there was a span of 9 bases. This CDR3 comprises 13 residues. CDR3 amino acids: CASRAGTSYEQYF. For the CDR3, the DNA is TGTGCCAGCAGGGCAGGAACCTCCTACGAGCAGTACTTC.

There are many counts of this clonotype. V usage is TRBV27 and J usage is TRBJ2-5; a weak D match, TRBD1 (6 bases). Germline V lookup: CDR1 MNHEY, CDR2 SMNVEV (reference sequence). The CDR3 loop spans 16 amino acids. V was pared by 4 bases and J by 2 bases, with 17 bases between. The chain's CDR3 is CASSSVGDKLQETQYF. The CDR3 DNA reads as TGTGCCAGCAGTTCCGTTGGGGACAAACTTCAAGAGACCCAGTACTTC.

This clonotype has only a few counts. V usage is TRBV20-1 and J usage is TRBJ1-3; D remains unclear. The germline V gene encodes CDR1 DFQATT and CDR2 SNEGSKA (reference sequence). The V end was cut by 2 bases, the J end by 1 base, with 12 bases between. The CDR3 consists of 15 residues. This CDR3 is CSARPPAESGNTIYF. CDR3 DNA: TGCAGTGCTAGACCGCCCGCGGAGTCTGGAAACACCATATATTTT.

This clonotype was counted at least ten times. This chain connects TRBV29-1 to TRBJ1-1; 7 bases agree with TRBD1. The germline V gene encodes CDR1 SQVTM and CDR2 ANQGSEA. This CDR3 comprises 13 residues. J gave up 5 bases and V 7 bases, and 10 bases lay outside the gene matches. Here the CDR3 DNA reads TGCAGCGGTGTAGCCTCAGGGGGAACTGAAGCTTTCTTT. It specifies CSGVASGGTEAFF.

This clonotype was counted ten times or more. V is TRBV6-1 and J is TRBJ2-7, with D possibly TRBD1 on 5 matching bases. Per germline, CDR1 MNHNS and CDR2 SASEGT. The V gene lost 6 bases and the J gene lost 4 bases, with 10 bases spanning the gap. This CDR3 comprises 12 residues. Here the CDR3 reads CASSNTGYEQYF. CDR3 nucleotides: TGTGCCAGCAGCAACACAGGTTACGAGCAGTACTTC.

The genes are TRBV6-1 and TRBJ2-3; TRBD2 agrees at 13 bases. Per the germline V gene, CDR1 is MNHNS and CDR2 is SASEGT. There are 17 residues in the CDR3. V was pared by 4 bases and J by 6 bases, with 10 bases of the junction left unmatched. The chain's CDR3 is CASSATSGRVLADTQYF. DNA for the CDR3: TGTGCCAGCAGTGCCACTAGCGGGAGGGTTCTTGCGGATACGCAGTATTTT.

The rearrangement links TRBV7-6 to TRBJ2-3; 10 positions agree with TRBD2. Per the germline V gene, CDR1 is SGHVS and CDR2 is FNYEAQ. The CDR3 consists of 16 residues. The V gene end was trimmed by 1 base and the J gene end by 5 bases; junction bases not matched to a gene: 6. DNA for the CDR3: TGTGCCAGCAGCTTAGGAGCTAGCGGGAGTGTAGATACGCAGTATTTT. This translates into CASSLGASGSVDTQYF.

At least ten counts were recorded for this clonotype. This chain links TRBV28 with TRBJ2-7, with TRBD1 matching over 7 bases. With V trimmed by 6 bases and J by 5 bases, 13 bases remained unmatched. Germline lookup yields CDR1 MDHEN and CDR2 SYDVKM. The CDR3 totals 15 residues. CDR3 DNA: TGTGCCAGCAGGTTGGTGACAGGGACCTTCGACGAGCAGTACTTC. Translated: CASRLVTGTFDEQYF.

In this sample, this clonotype turned up many times. The CDR3 loop reads CSASGGDYNEQFF. As DNA, the CDR3 is TGCAGTGCTAGCGGGGGCGACTACAATGAGCAGTTCTTC. The rearrangement joins TRBV20-1 to TRBJ2-1; D could derive from TRBD1 or TRBD2 (6 bases each). V shed 3 bases and J shed 3 bases, with 9 bases lying between them. The CDR3 length is 13 residues. Germline CDR1 and CDR2: DFQATT and SNEGSKA (reference sequence).

The table lists this clonotype with many counts. The J gene is TRBJ1-2, the V gene TRBV12-3 or TRBV12-4, with TRBD1 identical over 7 bases. CDR3 length: 13 amino acids. V lost 5 bases, J lost 8 bases, and 8 bases stayed unmatched. CDR3 bases: TGTGCCAGCAGTCCACAGGGGTTTCGAGGCTACACCTTC. It specifies CASSPQGFRGYTF.

V usage is TRBV2 and J usage is TRBJ1-6; TRBD1 aligns across 7 bases. V shed 8 bases and J 7 bases; nucleotides not matched to a gene: 20. CDR3 length: 18 residues. Germline V gives CDR1 SNHLY, CDR2 FYNNEI. The CDR3 spells CASAYLPTYGTENSPLHF. The DNA of the CDR3 is TGTGCCAGCGCCTACCTTCCAACCTACGGGACAGAGAATTCACCCCTCCACTTT.

There are many counts of this clonotype. The chain links TRBV12-3 or TRBV12-4 to TRBJ1-6; TRBD1 matches at 7 bases. V lost 0 bases and J lost 4; bases outside the gene matches: 6. CDR3 length: 17 amino acids. CDR3 sequence: CASSLASQGGYNSPLHF. CDR3 in DNA: TGTGCCAGCAGTTTAGCGTCTCAGGGGGGTTATAATTCACCCCTCCACTTT.